This T cell receptor (beta chain) was sequenced in a study of shared clonotypes between healthy human individuals (dated by TCRdb to between 2020 and 2021). Study-level background: Three men and two women, aged 18 to 49 years, made up the cohort. The study deeply sequenced blood TCR repertoires of roughly five healthy adults to estimate repertoire size and the extent of clonotype sharing between individuals. Per donor, three plates each were used for CD4 naive and CD4 memory, two for CD8 naive, and one for CD8 memory. To increase sequencing depth and limit assay-specific biases, TCR repertoire library preparation and sequencing were carried out by different laboratories using diverse techniques. Leukapheresis yielded between about 0.9 and 9 billion PBMCs per donor.

The donors were healthy, HIV-negative adults with no recently reported acute infections or vaccinations. All donors were Caucasian adults living in Nashville, Tennessee, USA. CD4+ T cells were enriched by magnetic negative selection, after which naive cells were positively selected on CD45RA and the negative fraction was taken as the memory subset. Blood was collected by leukapheresis, and PBMCs were isolated by Ficoll-Histopaque density gradient centrifugation and then cryopreserved in liquid nitrogen vapor phase. Analytical flow cytometry was used to check the purity and quantity of each magnetically sorted T cell population. Genomic DNA was isolated from each sorted fraction and quantified by UV absorbance on a Nanodrop 2000c. From a lookup of the germline V gene, CDR1 and CDR2 are ENHRY and SYGVKD. Trimming takes 5 bases from V and 3 bases from J, and the germline ends sit 11 bases apart. The CDR3 runs 14 residues from the cysteine to the phenylalanine. The retained sequence is limited to the CDR3, 42 bases, with the frame set at the first base.

In regard to this clone: Its antigen is currently not known. Nothing much larger sits one base from this clone, and base qualities are not available.

Using the deep immunoSEQ assay, TCR CDR3 regions were amplified from genomic DNA by multiplex PCR. Extracted genomic DNA from each cell subset was distributed evenly across all wells of several immunoSEQ 96-well plates, and each plate was treated as a replicate. For sorted subsets, about 200 ng genomic DNA, equal to 30,000 or so T cell genomes, was loaded into each replicate PCR. Purified libraries were quantified with a Qubit 3.0 fluorometer, sized on a Bioanalyzer 2100, and re-quantified with the KAPA Library Quantification kit. Each immunoSEQ 96-well plate was sequenced on its own single-read 150-cycle Illumina NextSeq 550 flow cell. On the authors' methods: Because only junctional sequences without quality scores were contained in the immunoSEQ output, filtering matching that applied to full-length reads could not be performed. To assign V/J genes and CDR3, sequences were annotated against IMGT germline references using PyIR, a Python wrapper for IgBLAST v1.9. Reads with weak V/J assignments (E-value above 1e-6), missing CDR3, stop codons, out-of-frame junctions, or ambiguous translated residues were removed. V3J clonotypes were defined as sequences sharing an identical inferred V gene, J gene, and CDR3 amino acid sequence. To compute the percentage overlap between repertoires, the number of shared unique clonotypes was divided by the size of the smaller repertoire. Repertoire richness was assessed with RTK rarefaction, the Chao1 estimator, and Recon v2.1 estimates of unobserved clonotypes. OLGA was used to compute generation probabilities for all TCRbeta clonotypes that the gDNA method yielded from four donors. TCRdb carries this immuneACCESS record with in-frame sequences only. Its versions omit some clonotypes, under half of them owing to an unresolved V gene in the studies checked, with the rest unexplained. V and J calls and clone size follow that table, whereas D and trimming were derived from the DNA. Recorded for this sample are more than 2,000,000 clones; around nine tenths of them occurred a single time. Roughly 0.15% of the sample rests with the top ten.

General findings and caveats noted by the study authors: Compared with non-shared clonotypes, the clonotypes found in all four sorted-subset donors had higher generation probabilities. Naive subsets generally had larger estimated clonotype richness than memory subsets did. Pairwise subsampling led to the expectation that sequencing depth would affect the degree of clonotype sharing among donors. Because the study included a small number of donors, the genetic and exposure-history diversity represented was limited. Only blood was sampled, and tissue TCR repertoires likely differ from those in blood. Sharing across a few donors was observed for around 5% of naive CD4, 3% to 3.5% of naive CD8, about 2.5% of memory CD4, and around 0.4% of memory CD8 clonotypes. Even with the large sequencing depth, rarefaction of the sorted-subset datasets indicated that sequencing was incomplete.

The V and J segments used are TRBV10-3 and TRBJ1-5; the D segment could be TRBD1, given 5 matching bases. The TCR was taken from a man aged 18 to 29 in good health. Source material: naive CD4+ T cells sorted from blood. What this sample's cell subset or site label stands for: CD45RA+ positively selected. The nucleotide sequence reads TGTGCCATCAGTCCCTCAGGGAACAATCAGCCCCAGCATTTT. The translation is CAISPSGNNQPQHF.